This TCR beta chain was recovered during a study of tumor-infiltrating lymphocytes in localized non-small cell lung cancer. Study context: Each patient gave resected tumor and non-adjacent uninvolved lung tissue. Study observations and caveats: Immunotypes IM1 and IM2 had similar TCR-derived T-cell fractions.

With respect to this clone: What it binds is unknown.

Repertoires were generated with immunoSEQ multiplex PCR, while TCRdb's copy carries only in-frame clones and drops some. Among tens of thousands of clones listed, 70% to 90% were seen once. Germline CDR1 MGHRA, CDR2 YSYEKL. V shed 1 base and J shed 0 bases, with 7 bases lying between them. This CDR3 has 15 amino acids. The rearrangement uses TRBV4-1 and TRBJ1-5; the D is unclear. The sequenced material came from lung tumor tissue. The clonotype was recovered from a human donor with non-small cell lung cancer. CDR3 nucleotide sequence: TGCGCCAGCAGCCAAGTTCGGGATAGCAATCAGCCCCAGCATTTT. Protein: CASSQVRDSNQPQHF.